Listed below are T cell receptor beta chains from one sample, sequenced in a study of cytomegalovirus exposure and HLA in healthy donors. The method was immunoSEQ multiplex PCR; TCRdb's version includes in-frame clones alone and lacks a portion of them. The sample includes 100,000 to 150,000 clones, 90% to 97% of them seen just once. The sample comprised PBMCs. The receptors were sampled from a man aged 18-30 years in good health and CMV-seronegative. The CDR3 runs from the conserved cysteine through the conserved F or W. A D gene is named only where the DNA matches it firmly. A clone size is listed for some rows: how often the clone was seen (once, few, many), or a class if it is expanded.

V gene: TRBV4-1; clone size: -; J gene: TRBJ2-4; D gene: TRBD1; CDR3 protein: CASSQVTGDKNIQYF; CDR3 DNA: TGCGCCAGCAGCCAAGTGACAGGGGATAAAAACATTCAGTACTTC
V gene: TRBV27; clone size: -; J gene: TRBJ2-7; D gene: TRBD1; CDR3 protein: CASSSGQGYEQYF; CDR3 DNA: TGTGCCAGCAGTTCCGGACAGGGCTACGAGCAGTACTTC
V gene: TRBV4-1; clone size: -; J gene: TRBJ2-2; D gene: TRBD2; CDR3 protein: CASSVGTSGIANTGELFF; CDR3 DNA: TGCGCCAGCAGCGTTGGGACTAGCGGGATCGCGAACACCGGGGAGCTGTTTTTT
V gene: TRBV11-2; clone size: -; J gene: TRBJ2-7; D gene: -; CDR3 protein: CASSLAPRPSLGGEQYF; CDR3 DNA: TGTGCCAGCAGCTTAGCACCCCGGCCCTCCCTAGGGGGCGAGCAGTACTTC
V gene: TRBV7-9; clone size: once; J gene: TRBJ2-7; D gene: -; CDR3 protein: CASSSIRDFAYEQYF; CDR3 DNA: TGTGCCAGCAGCTCCATCCGGGACTTTGCCTACGAGCAGTACTTC
V gene: TRBV7-2; clone size: -; J gene: TRBJ2-2; D gene: TRBD2; CDR3 protein: CASRSLAAVTGELFF; CDR3 DNA: TGTGCCAGCAGATCTCTAGCGGCCGTAACCGGGGAGCTGTTTTTT
V gene: TRBV27; clone size: -; J gene: TRBJ2-1; D gene: TRBD2; CDR3 protein: CASSLLAGGDEQFF; CDR3 DNA: TGTGCCAGCAGTTTACTAGCGGGAGGGGATGAGCAGTTCTTC
V gene: TRBV29-1; clone size: -; J gene: TRBJ2-3; D gene: -; CDR3 protein: CSVEVQGTDTQYF; CDR3 DNA: TGCAGCGTTGAAGTACAGGGTACAGATACGCAGTATTTT
V gene: TRBV4-1; clone size: -; J gene: TRBJ2-5; D gene: -; CDR3 protein: CASSQGRESQETQYF; CDR3 DNA: TGCGCCAGCAGCCAAGGGAGGGAGAGCCAAGAGACCCAGTACTTC
V gene: TRBV28; clone size: -; J gene: TRBJ1-2; D gene: -; CDR3 protein: CASTRGYGYTF; CDR3 DNA: TGTGCCAGCACCCGGGGCTATGGCTACACCTTC
V gene: TRBV2; clone size: -; J gene: TRBJ2-2; D gene: -; CDR3 protein: CASSRDRTGELFF; CDR3 DNA: TGTGCCAGCAGCAGAGACAGGACCGGGGAGCTGTTTTTT
V gene: TRBV7-6; clone size: -; J gene: TRBJ2-3; D gene: TRBD2; CDR3 protein: CASSSLAVGTDTQYF; CDR3 DNA: TGTGCCAGCAGCTCCCTAGCGGTGGGCACAGATACGCAGTATTTT
V gene: TRBV5-1; clone size: -; J gene: TRBJ2-7; D gene: TRBD2; CDR3 protein: CASSLSSSGRPGREQYF; CDR3 DNA: TGCGCCAGCAGCTTAAGTTCTAGCGGGAGACCAGGTCGCGAGCAGTACTTC
V gene: TRBV5-6; clone size: -; J gene: TRBJ2-7; D gene: -; CDR3 protein: CASSFRTSKQYF; CDR3 DNA: TGTGCCAGCAGCTTCCGGACTTCTAAGCAGTACTTC
V gene: TRBV6-5; clone size: -; J gene: TRBJ1-1; D gene: -; CDR3 protein: CASSRGVDTEAFF; CDR3 DNA: TGTGCCAGCAGCCGCGGAGTTGACACTGAAGCTTTCTTT
V gene: TRBV18; clone size: -; J gene: TRBJ2-7; D gene: TRBD1; CDR3 protein: CASSPNRGSGWSYEQYF; CDR3 DNA: TGTGCCAGCTCACCGAACAGGGGAAGTGGTTGGTCCTACGAGCAGTACTTC
V gene: TRBV9; clone size: -; J gene: TRBJ1-2; D gene: TRBD1; CDR3 protein: CASSASGGLYGYTF; CDR3 DNA: TGTGCCAGCAGCGCTTCAGGGGGCCTCTATGGCTACACCTTC
V gene: TRBV5-1; clone size: once; J gene: TRBJ2-7; D gene: -; CDR3 protein: CASSPGTLNYEQYF; CDR3 DNA: TGCGCCAGCAGCCCCGGGACTCTTAACTACGAGCAGTACTTC
V gene: TRBV6-5; clone size: -; J gene: TRBJ1-2; D gene: TRBD1; CDR3 protein: CASSYYPQGTNYGYTF; CDR3 DNA: TGTGCCAGCAGTTACTATCCACAGGGGACTAACTATGGCTACACCTTC
V gene: TRBV9; clone size: -; J gene: TRBJ1-1; D gene: -; CDR3 protein: CASSGTGSANTEAFF; CDR3 DNA: TGTGCCAGCAGCGGAACAGGGAGCGCGAACACTGAAGCTTTCTTT
V gene: TRBV19; clone size: -; J gene: TRBJ1-5; D gene: TRBD1; CDR3 protein: CASSPGTASNQPQHF; CDR3 DNA: TGTGCCAGTAGTCCTGGGACAGCGAGCAATCAGCCCCAGCATTTT
V gene: TRBV28; clone size: -; J gene: TRBJ2-7; D gene: -; CDR3 protein: CASSLDNRVDEQYF; CDR3 DNA: TGTGCCAGCAGTTTAGATAACAGGGTGGACGAGCAGTACTTC
V gene: TRBV30; clone size: -; J gene: TRBJ1-1; D gene: -; CDR3 protein: CAWSASGIWTEAFF; CDR3 DNA: TGTGCCTGGAGTGCCTCAGGGATTTGGACTGAAGCTTTCTTT